The 22 T cell receptor beta chains below all came from one sample that was sequenced in a study of blood T cell repertoires in COVID-19. The assay was immunoSEQ multiplex PCR, and TCRdb's table has in-frame clones only and misses some. Of approximately 200,000 clones in the sample, more than 85% were seen once. Sequences were obtained from peripheral blood. Receptors were obtained from a man in his forties or fifties with active or convalescent COVID-19.

The chain carries TRBV30 and TRBJ1-3, with unresolved D. The ends were cut back, 7 bases at V and 0 bases at J, with 10 bases in the middle. The CDR3 sequence is 13 residues long. CDR1 and CDR2 (germline): GTSNPN, SVGIG (reference sequence). CDR3 coding DNA: TGTGCCTTACAGACGGTCTCTGGAAACACCATATATTTT. It yields the protein CALQTVSGNTIYF.

This sequence joins TRBV5-8 and TRBJ1-3, with D possibly matching TRBD1 (6 bases). Germline V lookup: CDR1 SGHTS, CDR2 YDEGEE. The length of the CDR3 is 16 residues. V was cut by 2 bases and J by 0 bases, with 12 bases left in between. The CDR3 protein is CASSFSGQYSGNTIYF. In nucleotides, the CDR3 is TGTGCCAGCAGCTTCTCCGGACAGTACTCTGGAAACACCATATATTTT. Full variable domain (outside the CDR3, taken from reference TRBV5-8 and TRBJ1-3): EAGVTQSPTHLIKTRGQQATLRCSPISGHTSVYWYQQALGLGLQFLLWYDEGEERNRGNFPPRFSGRQFPNYSSELNVNALELEDSALYLCASSFSGQYSGNTIYFGEGSWLTVV.

The chain links TRBV29-1 to TRBJ1-2, with TRBD1 matching over 8 bases. The V gene end was trimmed by 7 bases and the J gene end by 0 bases; junction bases not matched to a gene: 4. The CDR3 is 13 residues long. CDR1 is SQVTM, CDR2 ANQGSEA, per germline. The CDR3 here is CSDLDRANYGYTF. Here the CDR3 DNA reads TGCAGCGACCTGGACAGGGCTAACTATGGCTACACCTTC. The full variable domain, its missing parts supplied by reference TRBV29-1 and TRBJ1-2, is SAVISQKPSRDICQRGTSLTIQCQVDSQVTMMFWYRQQPGQSLTLIATANQGSEATYESGFVIDKFPISRPNLTFSTLTVSNMSPEDSSIYLCSDLDRANYGYTFGSGTRLTVV.

The chain has TRBV27 and TRBJ1-6; possibly TRBD1 for D (5 bases). Germline CDR1 is MNHEY and CDR2 is SMNVEV (reference sequence). With 1 base removed from V and 10 bases from J, the gap between germline ends came to 14 bases. This CDR3 region has 15 residues. DNA for the CDR3: TGTGCCAGCAGTTTATTACAGGTTTCGGTCTCACCCCTCCACTTT. Its translation: CASSLLQVSVSPLHF.

The rearrangement links TRBV30 to TRBJ2-3, with D unresolved. The germline CDR1 and CDR2 sequences are GTSNPN and SVGIG (reference sequence). The V and J ends lost 3 bases and 1 base respectively, with 5 bases between them. The CDR3 has 12 amino acids. CDR3 bases: TGTGCCTGGAGGGCTGGCACAGATACGCAGTATTTT. Residues: CAWRAGTDTQYF.

The V call is TRBV5-1, the J call TRBJ2-1; 7 positions agree with TRBD1. The germline CDR1 and CDR2 sequences are SGHRS and YFSETQ. This CDR3 region has 17 residues. Trimming cost V 0 bases and J 3 bases; bases outside gene matches: 9. CDR3 region: CASSLVMGTVLYNEQFF. CDR3 nucleotides: TGCGCCAGCAGCTTGGTAATGGGGACAGTGCTCTACAATGAGCAGTTCTTC.

The chain links TRBV28 to TRBJ1-3, with D possibly TRBD1 on 6 matching bases. V lost 5 bases and J 7 bases, leaving 15 bases between the germline ends. CDR1 is MDHEN and CDR2 is SYDVKM in the germline V gene. The CDR3 has 14 amino acids. Written as DNA, the CDR3 is TGTGCCAGCAGTCGAGACAGGTGGAGGAACACCATATATTTT. It translates to CASSRDRWRNTIYF.

The genes are TRBV5-1 and TRBJ1-1; 7 bases fit TRBD1. This CDR3 is 17 amino acids long. Germline-derived CDR1 and CDR2 are SGHRS and YFSETQ. V gave up 0 bases and J gave up 3 bases; unmatched junction bases: 11. The CDR3 region has the DNA TGCGCCAGCAGCTTGGGGGGACAGACGACTTACGACACTGAAGCTTTCTTT. Translating gives CASSLGGQTTYDTEAFF.

About this clone: The sample carries other DNA sequences with the same CDR3. The J gene is TRBJ1-2, the V gene TRBV28; D unclear. Trimming cost V 2 bases and J 3 bases, with 4 bases left between them. Germline V gene lookup returns CDR1 MDHEN and CDR2 SYDVKM. This CDR3 is built from 12 residues. CDR3 amino acids: CASSLPDYGYTF. The CDR3 bases are TGTGCCAGCAGTTTACCGGACTATGGCTACACCTTC.

V usage is TRBV6-5 and J usage is TRBJ2-2; 8 bases line up with TRBD1. Germline V gene sequence: CDR1 MNHEY, CDR2 SVGAGI. After removal of 7 bases from V and 7 bases from J, the junction contained 8 bases not matched to a gene. The CDR3 has 14 residues. CDR3 sequence (DNA): TGTGCCAGCACGGTTCGACAGGGGATCGGGGAGCTGTTTTTT. Translating gives CASTVRQGIGELFF.

The chain employs TRBV5-8 and TRBJ2-3, with 14 bases fitting TRBD2. V lost 3 bases, J lost 2 bases, and 14 bases stayed unmatched. Germline lookup yields CDR1 SGHTS and CDR2 YDEGEE. CDR3 length equals 20 residues. CDR3 nucleotide sequence: TGTGCCAGCAGCTCTCCCACCGTGGGACTAGCGGGGGCCGCCACAGATACGCAGTATTTT. Its protein is CASSSPTVGLAGAATDTQYF.

The V call is TRBV27, the J call TRBJ1-1; TRBD1 might be the D (6 bases). The germline V gene has CDR1 MNHEY and CDR2 SMNVEV (reference sequence). This CDR3 has 13 amino acids. Trimming cost V 3 bases and J 9 bases, with 14 bases left between them. DNA of the CDR3: TGTGCCAGCAGTTTTTGGACAGATTCTAAAGCTTTCTTT. This codes for CASSFWTDSKAFF.

CDR3 amino acids: CASRKTGGDQPQHF. In DNA form, the CDR3 reads TGTGCCAGCAGGAAAACAGGGGGCGACCAGCCCCAGCATTTT. V is TRBV6-5 and J is TRBJ1-5, with 9 bases identical to TRBD1. CDR3 size: 14 residues. Germline CDR1 MNHEY, CDR2 SVGAGI. With V trimmed by 6 bases and J by 7 bases, 7 bases remained unmatched.

Comments on this clone: At one end, the junction sequence differs from germline, possibly due to a read error. V gene TRBV5-6 combines with J gene TRBJ1-2, with 10 positions matching TRBD1. In germline, CDR1 is SGHDT, CDR2 YYEEEE. There are 13 residues in the CDR3. For the CDR3, the DNA is TGTACCAGCAGTTTTGGACAGGGGGATGGCTACACCTTC. This gives the protein CTSSFGQGDGYTF.

V is TRBV6-4 and J is TRBJ1-1; TRBD1 is a possible D gene (5 bases). The CDR3 runs 15 residues. Trimming took off 5 bases at V and 1 base at J, with 14 bases between the two ends. Germline-derived CDR1 and CDR2 are MRHNA and SNTAGT. The CDR3 sequence is CASSQMGLGNTEAFF. The CDR3 DNA is TGTGCCAGCAGTCAGATGGGACTTGGGAACACTGAAGCTTTCTTT.

The rearrangement uses TRBV30 and TRBJ1-1; D unresolved. Per the germline V gene, CDR1 is GTSNPN and CDR2 is SVGIG (reference sequence). Trimming took 0 bases from V and 1 from J, leaving 9 bases between them. The CDR3 has 14 residues. The CDR3, as DNA: TGTGCCTGGAGTGTACGGTGGAGGAACACTGAAGCTTTCTTT. Translation gives CAWSVRWRNTEAFF. The variable domain in full, with the rest retrieved from reference TRBV30 and TRBJ1-1, is SQTIHQWPATLVQPVGSPLSLECTVEGTSNPNLYWYRQAAGRGLQLLFYSVGIGQISSEVPQNLSASRPQDRQFILSSKKLLLSDSGFYLCAWSVRWRNTEAFFGQGTRLTVV.

J is TRBJ2-1 and V is TRBV3-1 (or the pseudogene TRBV3-2); a weak D match, TRBD1 (6 bases). Germline-derived CDR1 and CDR2 are LGHDT and YNNKEL (reference sequence). The length of the CDR3 is 17 residues. Trimming took 0 bases from V and 5 from J, leaving 17 bases between them. The CDR3 sequence is CASSQDKRTGWDNEQFF. DNA for the CDR3: TGTGCCAGCAGCCAAGATAAACGCACAGGGTGGGACAATGAGCAGTTCTTC.

The chain couples TRBV29-1 to TRBJ1-2; 7 positions agree with TRBD1. Trimming cost V 5 bases and J 5 bases; bases outside gene matches: 5. The CDR3 sequence is 12 residues long. CDR1 SQVTM and CDR2 ANQGSEA come from the germline V gene. CDR3 nucleotides: TGCAGCGTTTTCGGGACAGCGTATGGCTACACCTTC. This codes for CSVFGTAYGYTF.

The chain joins TRBV28 to TRBJ2-7, with D possibly being TRBD2 (7 bases). The CDR3 spans 16 residues. Trimming left V 5 bases short and J 3 bases short, with 20 bases between. CDR1 is MDHEN and CDR2 is SYDVKM in the germline V gene. CDR3 in DNA: TGTGCCAGCAGTCCCCTAATATTAGGGGGGGTCTACGAGCAGTACTTC. It translates to CASSPLILGGVYEQYF.

This sequence joins TRBV7-9 and TRBJ1-1; no clear D. The CDR3 extends over 11 amino acids. The germline V gene has CDR1 SEHNR and CDR2 FQNEAQ (reference sequence). The V and J ends lost 3 bases and 8 bases respectively, with 7 bases between them. The CDR3 spells CASSFREEAFF. The CDR3 DNA follows: TGTGCCAGCAGCTTCCGGGAAGAAGCTTTCTTT.

The rearrangement links TRBV15 to TRBJ2-5; TRBD1 is a possible D gene (6 bases). Germline CDR1 LNHNV, CDR2 YYDKDF (reference sequence). The CDR3 has 13 amino acids. V was pared by 3 bases and J by 2 bases, with 7 bases between. The CDR3 here is CATSRDSQETQYF. DNA of the CDR3: TGTGCCACCAGCAGGGACAGTCAAGAGACCCAGTACTTC.

The CDR3 sequence: CASSQSSVQSGRENSPLHF. CDR3 in DNA: TGCGCCAGCAGTCAATCGTCAGTGCAGTCAGGACGGGAGAATTCACCCCTCCACTTT. V usage is TRBV23-1 and J usage is TRBJ1-6; D unclear. TRBV23-1 is classed as an ORF, of uncertain function. V was shortened by 0 bases and J by 7 bases, with 22 bases between the two germline ends. The CDR3 covers 19 residues.